These 10 T cell receptor beta chains were all obtained from the same sample, sequenced in a study of cytomegalovirus exposure and HLA in healthy donors. Researchers ran the PCR with 60 Vbeta and 13 Jbeta primers. Using immunoSEQ multiplex PCR, the repertoire was profiled, and TCRdb retains in-frame clones only, with some absent. Seen here are fewer than 200,000 clones, over 80% observed once, and the top ten hold about 2%. Sequencing was performed on PBMCs. The receptors shown here come from a human donor in good health.

The gene calls are TRBV9 and TRBJ1-2; D perhaps matches TRBD1 (6 bases). The germline CDR1 and CDR2 sequences are SGDLS and YYNGEE. The CDR3 length is 14 residues. V lost 0 bases to trimming and J lost 6 bases, with 12 bases between them. The CDR3 region has the DNA TGTGCCAGCAGCGTAGATCGGGACATAGATGGCTACACCTTC. Its protein is CASSVDRDIDGYTF.

As for this clone: Other DNA sequences in this specimen translate into the identical CDR3. The chain links TRBV5-1 to TRBJ1-2; 8 bases match TRBD1. In germline, CDR1 is SGHRS, CDR2 YFSETQ. V dropped 4 bases and J dropped 1; count of bases not matched to a gene: 6. The length of the CDR3 is 15 residues. The CDR3 coding sequence is TGCGCCAGCAGCCTCGGGACAGGCATTAACTATGGCTACACCTTC. It yields the protein CASSLGTGINYGYTF.

This rearrangement joins TRBV7-2 to TRBJ2-7, with 9 nucleotides matching TRBD1. The junction had 6 bases not matched to a gene; V was cut back by 0 bases and J by 3 bases. The germline V gene encodes CDR1 SGHTA and CDR2 FQGNSA. This CDR3 region has 16 residues. The CDR3 is CASSLAGDRASYEQYF. CDR3 nucleotides: TGTGCCAGCAGCTTAGCGGGGGACAGGGCCAGCTACGAGCAGTACTTC.

The chain is built from TRBV10-3 and TRBJ1-1; 8 positions match TRBD1. Germline V gene data show CDR1 as ENHRY and CDR2 as SYGVKD. With V trimmed by 10 bases and J by 0 bases, 13 bases remained unmatched. The length of the CDR3 is 16 residues. The CDR3 DNA reads TGTGCCACAGACCCTGACAGGGGTTACATGAACACTGAAGCTTTCTTT. The encoded protein is CATDPDRGYMNTEAFF.

This rearrangement joins TRBV2 to TRBJ1-2, with no clear D. The CDR3 consists of 12 residues. The ends were cut back, 2 bases at V and 8 bases at J, with 9 bases in the middle. The V gene's germline CDR1 is SNHLY and CDR2 FYNNEI. Here the CDR3 reads CASSEWERGYTF. CDR3 bases: TGTGCCAGCAGTGAATGGGAGAGAGGCTACACCTTC.

The chain couples TRBV7-2 to TRBJ2-7; TRBD1 agrees at 8 bases. Germline CDR1 is SGHTA and CDR2 is FQGNSA. V shed 4 bases and J 2 bases; nucleotides not matched to a gene: 10. The CDR3 sequence is 16 residues long. CDR3 residues: CASSYQDREFPYEQYF. The CDR3 DNA sequence: TGTGCCAGCAGCTACCAGGACAGGGAATTCCCCTACGAGCAGTACTTC.

The chain carries TRBV5-1 and TRBJ1-2; perhaps TRBD1 as D (5 bases). Germline V gene lookup returns CDR1 SGHRS and CDR2 YFSETQ. The CDR3 loop spans 13 amino acids. Trimming shortened V by 7 bases and J by 0 bases, and 10 bases separated the two germline ends. The DNA for the CDR3 is TGCGCCAGCGGGAAGGACACTAACTATGGCTACACCTTC. Translating it yields CASGKDTNYGYTF.

The rearrangement links TRBV6-1 to TRBJ2-5; 9 nucleotides line up with TRBD1. The J call may be incorrect, as the DNA end agrees better with TRBJ2-7. This CDR3 spans 14 amino acids. Germline CDR1 and CDR2: MNHNS and SASEGT. CDR3 in DNA: TGTGCCAGCAGTGGGACAGGGGAGGCCTACGAGCAGTACTTC. Its protein is CASSGTGEAYEQYF.

The gene calls are TRBV19 and TRBJ1-1, with no clear D. V was cut by 6 bases and J by 1 base, with 15 bases left in between. This CDR3 region has 15 residues. CDR1 is LNHDA, CDR2 SQIVND, per germline (reference sequence). CDR3 residues: CASSPGWTGNTEAFF. CDR3 bases: TGTGCCAGTAGCCCGGGGTGGACGGGGAACACTGAAGCTTTCTTT.

The CDR3 DNA reads TGTGCCACTTGTGATTGGGGTCGGGGTGAAAAACTGTTTTTT. Residues: CATCDWGRGEKLFF. The gene calls are TRBV2 and TRBJ1-4; D uncertain. The CDR3 has 14 amino acids. Trimming took off 10 bases at V and 7 bases at J, with 19 bases between the two ends. Germline CDR1 SNHLY, CDR2 FYNNEI.